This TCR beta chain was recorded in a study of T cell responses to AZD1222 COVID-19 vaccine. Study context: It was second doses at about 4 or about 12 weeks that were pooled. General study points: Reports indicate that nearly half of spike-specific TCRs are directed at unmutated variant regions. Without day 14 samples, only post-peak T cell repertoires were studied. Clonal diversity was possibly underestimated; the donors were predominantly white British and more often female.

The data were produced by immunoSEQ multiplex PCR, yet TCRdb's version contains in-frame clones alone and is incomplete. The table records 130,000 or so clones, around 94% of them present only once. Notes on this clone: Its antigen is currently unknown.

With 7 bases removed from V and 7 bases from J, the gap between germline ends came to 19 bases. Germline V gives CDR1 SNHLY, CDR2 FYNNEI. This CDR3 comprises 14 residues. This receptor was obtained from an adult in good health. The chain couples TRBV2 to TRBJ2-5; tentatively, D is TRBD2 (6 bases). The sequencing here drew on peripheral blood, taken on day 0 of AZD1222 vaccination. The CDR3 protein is CASTREGTGGTQYF. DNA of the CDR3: TGTGCCAGCACCCGGGAAGGGACCGGGGGGACCCAGTACTTC.